The clone carrying this T cell receptor beta chain was counted ten times or more. Antigen: not known. Arm-PCR of CDR3 regions with iRepertoire HTBI primers generated TCR beta libraries. TCRdb processed the multiplex PCR reads anew with MiXCR; each CDR3 protein has one entry. The sample yields under 350,000 distinct CDR3 sequences, around a fifth seen once. The data derive from a study of regulatory T cells in long-lasting Graves disease. Overall study findings and caveats: Reduced TCR diversity was observed in persistent Graves' patients versus newly diagnosed patients.

The time point was: persistent/refractory GD, antithyroid drugs over 5 years with positive TRAb. Making the TCR library involved RNA that had been extracted from PBMCs. The TCR comes from a female donor with Graves disease. Sequences were derived from peripheral blood mononuclear cells (PBMCs), sampled when the disease was refractory, from a patient treated with antithyroid drugs.

The CDR3 DNA follows: TGTGCCAGCAGGCAGGGAGGGTACGAGCAGTACTTC. This translates into CASRQGGYEQYF. This chain connects TRBV2 to TRBJ2-7; 7 bases are shared with TRBD2. Germline assignment: CDR1 SNHLY and CDR2 FYNNEI. The length of the CDR3 is 12 residues. Trimming at V came to 6 bases and at J to 4 bases, leaving 3 bases not matched to a gene.